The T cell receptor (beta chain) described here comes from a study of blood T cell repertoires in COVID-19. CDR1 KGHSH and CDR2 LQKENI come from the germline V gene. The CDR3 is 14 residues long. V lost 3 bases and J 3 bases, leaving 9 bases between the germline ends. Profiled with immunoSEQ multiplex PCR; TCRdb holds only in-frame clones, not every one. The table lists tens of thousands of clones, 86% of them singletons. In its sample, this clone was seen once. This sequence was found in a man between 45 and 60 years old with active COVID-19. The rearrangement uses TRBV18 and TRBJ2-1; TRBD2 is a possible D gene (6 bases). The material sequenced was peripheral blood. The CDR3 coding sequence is TGTGCCAGCTCACCCCAGACTAGCTACAATGAGCAGTTCTTC. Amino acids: CASSPQTSYNEQFF.